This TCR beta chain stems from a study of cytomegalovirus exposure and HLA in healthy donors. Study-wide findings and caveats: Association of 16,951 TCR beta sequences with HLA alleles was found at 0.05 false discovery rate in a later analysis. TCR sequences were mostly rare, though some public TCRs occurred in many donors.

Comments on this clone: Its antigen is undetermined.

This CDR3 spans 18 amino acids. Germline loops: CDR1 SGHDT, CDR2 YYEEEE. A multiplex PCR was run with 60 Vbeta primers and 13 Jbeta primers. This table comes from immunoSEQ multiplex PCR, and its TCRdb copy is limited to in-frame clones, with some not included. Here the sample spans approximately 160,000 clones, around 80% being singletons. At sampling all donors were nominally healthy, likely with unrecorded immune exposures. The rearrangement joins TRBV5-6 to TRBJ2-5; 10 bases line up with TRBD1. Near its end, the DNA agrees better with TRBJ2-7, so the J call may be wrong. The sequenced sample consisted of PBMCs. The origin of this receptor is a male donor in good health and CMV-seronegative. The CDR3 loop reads CASSLTDRGRRLLYEQYF. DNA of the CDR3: TGTGCCAGCAGCTTGACCGACAGGGGGCGGCGGTTGCTCTACGAGCAGTACTTC.